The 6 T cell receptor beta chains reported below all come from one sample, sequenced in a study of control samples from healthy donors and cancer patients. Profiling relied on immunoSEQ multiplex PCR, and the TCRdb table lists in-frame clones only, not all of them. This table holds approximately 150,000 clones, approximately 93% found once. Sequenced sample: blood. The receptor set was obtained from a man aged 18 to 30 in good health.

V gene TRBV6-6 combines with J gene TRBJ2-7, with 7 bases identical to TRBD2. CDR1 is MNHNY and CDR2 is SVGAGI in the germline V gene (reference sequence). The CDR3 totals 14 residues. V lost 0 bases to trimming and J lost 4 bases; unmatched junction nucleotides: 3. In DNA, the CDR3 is TGTGCCAGCAGTTACTCGGGGGGGGAGTACGAGCAGTACTTC. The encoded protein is CASSYSGGEYEQYF.

DNA for the CDR3: TGTGCCAGCAGTTACTCCCCCGAGGCCGGGGAGCTGTTTTTT. It yields the protein CASSYSPEAGELFF. The chain is built from TRBV6-5 and TRBJ2-2; D unresolved. Germline loops: CDR1 MNHEY, CDR2 SVGAGI. Trimming shortened V by 0 bases and J by 6 bases, and 8 bases separated the two germline ends. The CDR3 runs 14 residues.

DNA for the CDR3: TGTGCCAGCAGCCAAGGGACCGTGGGGGAAAAACTGTTTTTT. Encoded protein: CASSQGTVGEKLFF. V and J are TRBV4-2 and TRBJ1-4, with no clear D. Germline V lookup: CDR1 LGHNA, CDR2 YNFKEQ. The CDR3 consists of 14 residues. V was clipped by 1 base and J by 8 bases, with 11 bases between them.

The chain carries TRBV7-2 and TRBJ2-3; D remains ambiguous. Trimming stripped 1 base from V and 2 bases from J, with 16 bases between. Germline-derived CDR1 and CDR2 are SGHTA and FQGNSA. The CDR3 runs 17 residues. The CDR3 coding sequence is TGTGCCAGCAGCTTAGGGGGTGGATGGTACACCACAGATACGCAGTATTTT. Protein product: CASSLGGGWYTTDTQYF.

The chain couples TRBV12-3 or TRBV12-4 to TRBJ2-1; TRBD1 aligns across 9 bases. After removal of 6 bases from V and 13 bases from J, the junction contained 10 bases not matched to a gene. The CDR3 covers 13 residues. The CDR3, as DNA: TGTGCCAGCAGCATGGACAGGGGTGGGGAACAGTTCTTC. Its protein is CASSMDRGGEQFF.

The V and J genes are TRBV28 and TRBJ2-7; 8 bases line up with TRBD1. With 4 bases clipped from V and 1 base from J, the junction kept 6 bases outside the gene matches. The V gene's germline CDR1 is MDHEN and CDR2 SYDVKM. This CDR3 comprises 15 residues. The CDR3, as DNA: TGTGCCAGCAGTTCAGCCTGGACAGGGTCCTACGAGCAGTACTTC. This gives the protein CASSSAWTGSYEQYF.